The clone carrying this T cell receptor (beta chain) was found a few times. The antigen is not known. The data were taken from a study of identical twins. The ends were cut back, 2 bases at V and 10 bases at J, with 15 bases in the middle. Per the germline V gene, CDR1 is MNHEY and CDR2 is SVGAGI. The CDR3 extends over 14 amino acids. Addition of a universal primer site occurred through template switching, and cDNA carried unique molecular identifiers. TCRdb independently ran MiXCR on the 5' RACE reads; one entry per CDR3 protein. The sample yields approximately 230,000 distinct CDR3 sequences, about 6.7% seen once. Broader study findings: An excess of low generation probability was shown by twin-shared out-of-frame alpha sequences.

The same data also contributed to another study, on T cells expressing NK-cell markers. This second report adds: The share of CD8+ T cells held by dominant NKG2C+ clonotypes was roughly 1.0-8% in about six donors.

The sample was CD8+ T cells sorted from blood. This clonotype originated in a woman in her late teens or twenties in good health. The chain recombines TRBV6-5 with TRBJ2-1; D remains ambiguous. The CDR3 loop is CASSYLPPAREQFF. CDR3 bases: TGTGCCAGCAGTTACCTCCCCCCCGCCCGGGAGCAGTTCTTC.